The 32 T cell receptor beta chains given below trace back to one sample, sequenced in a study of CD8 T cells in Susac syndrome. RNA, at 0.5 to 1 ug, was reverse transcribed with random hexamers. Each CDR3 protein gets one entry after TCRdb re-called the immunoSEQ multiplex PCR reads with MiXCR. The table shows approximately 120,000 distinct CDR3 sequences, with about 92% occurring only once. Material for sequencing was CD8+ T cells from PBMCs. Receptor source: a human donor with multiple sclerosis.

This clonotype was detected only a few times. V gene TRBV5-4 combines with J gene TRBJ2-3, with 7 bases that match TRBD2. The V gene end was trimmed by 1 base and the J gene end by 5 bases; junction bases not matched to a gene: 4. The CDR3 contains 14 residues. CDR1 and CDR2 (germline): SGHNT, YYREEE (reference sequence). CDR3: CASSLRLAGDTQYF. For the CDR3, the DNA is TGTGCCAGCAGCTTGCGACTAGCAGGAGATACGCAGTATTTT.

V gene TRBV4-1 combines with J gene TRBJ2-3; 11 positions match TRBD2. The germline V gene encodes CDR1 MGHRA and CDR2 YSYEKL. The CDR3 sequence is 19 residues long. V shed 3 bases and J 0 bases; nucleotides not matched to a gene: 11. Written as DNA, the CDR3 is TGCGCCAGCAGCCAGAGTCTAGCGGGAGGCCACCACAGCACAGATACGCAGTATTTT. Translated: CASSQSLAGGHHSTDTQYF.

The chain joins TRBV2 to TRBJ2-3; 8 nucleotides line up with TRBD1. Germline trimming cut 3 bases from V and 1 base from J; bases unmatched to any gene: 3. CDR1 SNHLY and CDR2 FYNNEI come from the germline V gene. The CDR3 spans 15 residues. In DNA form, the CDR3 reads TGTGCCAGCAGTGATTTGGACAGGGGCACAGATACGCAGTATTTT. Translating it yields CASSDLDRGTDTQYF.

The rearrangement joins TRBV6-7 to TRBJ2-7; D unclear. TRBV6-7 is treated as an ORF (open reading frame) with a function not yet certain. The CDR3 extends over 13 amino acids. With 6 bases removed from V and 1 base from J, the gap between germline ends came to 10 bases. The chain's CDR3 is CASSHGPSYEQYV. In DNA form, the CDR3 reads TGTGCCAGCAGCCATGGGCCATCCTACGAGCAGTACGTC.

The table lists this clonotype with a count of one. V is TRBV21-1 and J is TRBJ2-7. TRBV21-1 constitutes a pseudogene. The CDR3 is made up of 11 amino acids. In DNA form, the CDR3 reads TGTGCCAGCGCGAGCTCCTACGAGCAGTACGTC. Translation gives CASASSYEQYV.

The rearrangement joins TRBV4-1 to TRBJ2-7, with D unresolved. CDR3 size: 14 residues. Trimming cost V 0 bases and J 4 bases, with 10 bases left between them. Germline V lookup: CDR1 MGHRA, CDR2 YSYEKL. The chain's CDR3 is CASSQDQGPYEQYF. CDR3 nucleotides: TGCGCCAGCAGCCAAGATCAAGGGCCGTACGAGCAGTACTTC.

The chain couples TRBV27 to TRBJ2-7, with 9 bases lining up with TRBD2. The J segment lost 2 bases and the V segment lost 6 bases, leaving 2 bases of the junction unmatched. The CDR3 has 13 amino acids. Germline V gene lookup returns CDR1 MNHEY and CDR2 SMNVEV (reference sequence). The CDR3 nucleotides are TGTGCCAGCAGACTAGCGGGCCCCTACGAGCAGTACTTC. It codes for CASRLAGPYEQYF.

About this clonotype itself: The junction departs from the called germline gene at one end, perhaps through a read error. This rearrangement joins TRBV7-7 to TRBJ2-3; the D call may be TRBD1 or TRBD2 (5 bases each). CDR1 SSHAT and CDR2 FNYEAQ come from the germline V gene (reference sequence). The CDR3 is 14 amino acids. The CDR3 region is CASSLEWGTDTQYF. The CDR3 coding sequence is TGTGCTAGCAGCTTAGAGTGGGGGACAGATACGCAGTATTTT.

This clonotype has just one count. The chain recombines TRBV27 with TRBJ2-7; TRBD1 aligns across 7 bases. CDR1 is MNHEY, CDR2 SMNVEV, per germline (reference sequence). Germline trimming cut 7 bases from V and 6 bases from J; bases unmatched to any gene: 15. The CDR3 totals 15 residues. This CDR3 is CASTPDITGVSEQYF. In DNA form, the CDR3 reads TGTGCCAGCACCCCCGATATCACAGGGGTCTCCGAGCAGTACTTC.

V gene TRBV27 combines with J gene TRBJ2-1; D call uncertain. The CDR3 consists of 13 residues. Germline-derived CDR1 and CDR2 are MNHEY and SMNVEV (reference sequence). The V and J ends lost 3 bases and 4 bases respectively, with 7 bases between them. Here the CDR3 reads CASSLGVYNEQFF. For the CDR3, the DNA is TGTGCCAGCAGTTTGGGCGTATACAATGAGCAGTTCTTC.

Only one count was recorded for this clonotype. V gene TRBV19 combines with J gene TRBJ2-3; TRBD2 agrees at 8 bases. This CDR3 contains 14 residues. The junction had 11 bases not matched to a gene; V was cut back by 9 bases and J by 6 bases. Germline loops: CDR1 LNHDA, CDR2 SQIVND (reference sequence). The CDR3 reads CASTGTRPRDTQYF. In nucleotides, the CDR3 is TGTGCCAGCACCGGGACTAGACCACGTGATACGCAGTATTTT.

The chain joins TRBV5-4 to TRBJ2-7; D possibly corresponds to TRBD1 (7 bases). Germline CDR1 SGHNT, CDR2 YYREEE (reference sequence). CDR3 length equals 16 residues. Trimming took off 4 bases at V and 7 bases at J, with 24 bases between the two ends. Written as DNA, the CDR3 is TGTGCCAGCAGCCCATTACAGGGGACTCCCCTCGCGGAGCAGTACTTC. The encoded protein is CASSPLQGTPLAEQYF. The variable domain in full, with the rest retrieved from reference TRBV5-4 and TRBJ2-7, is ETGVTQSPTHLIKTRGQQVTLRCSSQSGHNTVSWYQQALGQGPQFIFQYYREEENGRGNFPPRFSGLQFPNYSSELNVNALELDDSALYLCASSPLQGTPLAEQYFGPGTRLTVT.

A single count supports this clonotype. The chain has TRBV4-1 and TRBJ1-3; 7 bases line up with TRBD1. J lost 0 bases, V lost 4 bases, and 6 bases had no gene match. The CDR3 is 16 amino acids. From germline, CDR1 is MGHRA and CDR2 YSYEKL. CDR3 nucleotide sequence: TGCGCCAGCAGCCGAGCGACAGGGAGCTCTGGAAACACCATATATTTT. Protein product: CASSRATGSSGNTIYF.

The chain carries TRBV10-1 and TRBJ1-2; D gene unclear. Per germline, CDR1 WNHNN and CDR2 SYGVQD (reference sequence). CDR3 length: 11 amino acids. The germline V and J ends were trimmed by 2 bases and 6 bases, with 4 bases remaining between them. The CDR3 DNA reads TGCGCCAGCAGTGAGGGGGATGGCTACACCTTC. Protein product: CASSEGDGYTF.

V and J are TRBV7-9 and TRBJ1-1; 7 bases are a match to TRBD1. In germline, CDR1 is SEHNR, CDR2 FQNEAQ (reference sequence). The CDR3 is 15 residues long. The V gene end was trimmed by 1 base and the J gene end by 3 bases; junction bases not matched to a gene: 5. The CDR3 loop is CASSLVSGQHTEAFF. CDR3 in DNA: TGTGCCAGCAGCTTAGTTTCGGGACAGCACACTGAAGCTTTCTTT.

The V and J genes are TRBV5-4 and TRBJ1-2; D is unclear. Trimming took off 1 base at V and 5 bases at J, with 15 bases between the two ends. This CDR3 spans 15 amino acids. In germline, CDR1 is SGHNT, CDR2 YYREEE (reference sequence). The CDR3 region is CASSLMRDRAYGYTF. In nucleotides, the CDR3 is TGTGCCAGCAGCTTGATGAGGGATAGAGCATATGGCTACACCTTC. The full variable domain, completed using reference TRBV5-4 and TRBJ1-2, is ETGVTQSPTHLIKTRGQQVTLRCSSQSGHNTVSWYQQALGQGPQFIFQYYREEENGRGNFPPRFSGLQFPNYSSELNVNALELDDSALYLCASSLMRDRAYGYTFGSGTRLTVV.

The chain combines TRBV11-2 with TRBJ2-4, with D maybe TRBD2 (5 bases). V lost 1 base and J lost 0, with 13 bases in between. The CDR3 length is 17 residues. CDR1 is SGHAT, CDR2 FQNNGV, per germline. The DNA of the CDR3 is TGTGCCAGCAGCTTAGCGGGGTCCGTTTTAGCCAAAAACATTCAGTACTTC. Translation: CASSLAGSVLAKNIQYF.

The J gene is TRBJ2-1, the V gene TRBV4-1; the match to TRBD1 covers 8 bases. The CDR3 runs to 15 residues. Germline lookup yields CDR1 MGHRA and CDR2 YSYEKL. Trimming cost V 4 bases and J 7 bases; bases outside gene matches: 9. The CDR3 loop reads CASSRLGQGKNEQFF. CDR3 in DNA: TGCGCCAGCAGCCGATTAGGACAGGGTAAGAATGAGCAGTTCTTC.

This clonotype has only one observation. The chain carries TRBV27 and TRBJ2-1; TRBD1 agrees at 10 bases. The CDR3 runs to 16 residues. Germline loops: CDR1 MNHEY, CDR2 SMNVEV (reference sequence). V trimming: 3 bases; J trimming: 5 bases; junction bases outside the gene matches: 7. The CDR3 DNA sequence: TGTGCCAGCAGTTTTTATGGACAGGGGGGGAACAATGAGCAGTTCTTC. Its protein product is CASSFYGQGGNNEQFF.

This clonotype appeared a single time. The V call is TRBV19, the J call TRBJ1-2; D is uncertain. This CDR3 region has 14 residues. Trimming removed 0 bases at V and 0 bases at J, with 5 bases between. Looked up from germline, CDR1 is LNHDA and CDR2 is SQIVND (reference sequence). CDR3 residues: CASSIDASNYGYTF. The CDR3 bases are TGTGCCAGTAGTATAGATGCCTCTAACTATGGCTACACCTTC.

V and J are TRBV5-6 and TRBJ1-4, with 8 bases lining up with TRBD1. This CDR3 spans 12 amino acids. Germline loops: CDR1 SGHDT, CDR2 YYEEEE. J lost 10 bases, V lost 4 bases, and 3 bases had no gene match. CDR3 in amino acids: CASSRGQGKLFF. CDR3 coding DNA: TGTGCCAGCAGCCGCGGACAGGGAAAACTGTTTTTT.

The V call is TRBV3-1, the J call TRBJ1-5, with a weak D call TRBD1 (5 bases). The ends were cut back, 2 bases at V and 4 bases at J, with 12 bases in the middle. CDR1 is LGHDT, CDR2 YNNKEL, per germline (reference sequence). This CDR3 spans 15 amino acids. CDR3 in DNA: TGTGCCAGCAGCCAAACTTGGGGGGGGAATCAGCCCCAGCATTTT. Protein sequence: CASSQTWGGNQPQHF.

In this sample, this clonotype turned up once. J is TRBJ2-1 and V is TRBV5-4; no clear D gene. CDR3 length: 12 residues. Germline loops: CDR1 SGHNT, CDR2 YYREEE (reference sequence). Deletions cut 6 bases from V and 8 bases from J, with 12 bases between. The CDR3: CASNVFRDEQFF. CDR3 DNA: TGTGCCAGCAATGTGTTCAGAGATGAGCAGTTCTTC.

This chain uses TRBV2 with TRBJ2-7; the D gene is possibly TRBD2 (6 bases). The CDR3 has 13 amino acids. Germline V gene sequence: CDR1 SNHLY, CDR2 FYNNEI. V lost 3 bases and J 4 bases, leaving 10 bases between the germline ends. CDR3 amino acids: CASSEAGTYEQYV. DNA of the CDR3: TGTGCCAGCAGTGAGGCGGGAACTTACGAGCAGTACGTC.

The chain recombines TRBV5-1 with TRBJ1-3, with D uncertain. The CDR3 has 11 residues. Germline assignment: CDR1 SGHRS and CDR2 YFSETQ. V lost 5 bases and J lost 4, with 4 bases in between. CDR3 coding DNA: TGCGCCAGCAGGGACGGAAACACCATATATTTT. This gives the protein CASRDGNTIYF.

The rearrangement uses TRBV5-1 and TRBJ1-1, with 8 bases lining up with TRBD1. This CDR3 is 15 amino acids long. After removal of 9 bases from V and 5 bases from J, the junction contained 15 bases not matched to a gene. CDR1 and CDR2 (germline): SGHRS, YFSETQ. This chain's CDR3 is CATTAGTGRGTEAFF. The CDR3 bases are TGCGCCACCACGGCAGGGACAGGACGGGGTACTGAAGCTTTCTTT.

The chain recombines TRBV27 with TRBJ1-5; the D is unclear. Germline V gives CDR1 MNHEY, CDR2 SMNVEV (reference sequence). The germline V and J ends were trimmed by 6 bases and 0 bases, with 12 bases remaining between them. The CDR3 totals 15 residues. CDR3 amino acids: CASSSRSPSNQPQHF. The CDR3 coding sequence is TGTGCCAGCAGCTCCAGGAGCCCTAGCAATCAGCCCCAGCATTTT.

The chain uses TRBV12-5 and TRBJ1-4; TRBD1 matches at 9 bases. V was pared by 0 bases and J by 6 bases, with 5 bases of the junction left unmatched. The CDR3 sequence is 16 residues long. The germline V gene has CDR1 LGHNT and CDR2 FRNRAP. CDR3 sequence: CASGLVLGQGHEKLFF. CDR3 DNA sequence: TGTGCTAGTGGTTTGGTACTGGGACAGGGCCATGAAAAACTGTTTTTT.

This chain uses TRBV29-1 with TRBJ1-1; D remains unclear. CDR1 and CDR2 (germline): SQVTM, ANQGSEA. Trimming left V 4 bases short and J 1 base short, with 4 bases between. The CDR3 runs to 11 residues. CDR3 coding DNA: TGCAGCGTTGGAAAGAACACTGAAGCTTTCTTT. The encoded protein is CSVGKNTEAFF. Drawing the rest from reference TRBV29-1 and TRBJ1-1, the complete variable domain is SAVISQKPSRDICQRGTSLTIQCQVDSQVTMMFWYRQQPGQSLTLIATANQGSEATYESGFVIDKFPISRPNLTFSTLTVSNMSPEDSSIYLCSVGKNTEAFFGQGTRLTVV.

The chain uses TRBV7-9 and TRBJ2-7, with 7 bases matching TRBD1. Trimming at V came to 5 bases and at J to 7 bases, leaving 11 bases not matched to a gene. The CDR3 is 14 residues long. Germline loops: CDR1 SEHNR, CDR2 FQNEAQ (reference sequence). The CDR3 DNA reads TGTGCCAGCAGCGGGAGAGACAGGGTGGAAGAGCAGTACTTC. Protein: CASSGRDRVEEQYF.

The chain is built from TRBV6-6 and TRBJ2-7, with D unresolved. Trimming removed 6 bases at V and 0 bases at J, with 12 bases between. Germline V gene data show CDR1 as MNHNY and CDR2 as SVGAGI (reference sequence). This CDR3 spans 14 amino acids. The CDR3 sequence: CASRRLESSYEQYV. The CDR3 nucleotides are TGTGCCAGCAGAAGATTAGAGAGCTCCTACGAGCAGTACGTC.

This clonotype was picked up one time. The chain combines TRBV27 with TRBJ2-7, with 10 nucleotides matching TRBD1. Germline CDR1 is MNHEY and CDR2 is SMNVEV (reference sequence). The CDR3 covers 14 residues. Trimming took 4 bases from V and 5 from J; bases not matched to a gene: 5. CDR3 residues: CASSSTGGVHEQYF. The CDR3 DNA sequence: TGTGCCAGCAGTTCGACAGGGGGCGTCCACGAGCAGTACTTC.